Here is one TCR beta chain with its context. Its antigen remains unidentified. This sample is part of a study of T cells in Graves' hyperthyroidism and ophthalmopathy. For the study at large: Peripheral blood draws took place at initial diagnosis, ahead of any treatment. Study outcomes and limitations: Most clonotypes that expanded in the thyroid above 0.001 also showed up in blood.

RNA transcripts gave rise to amplified TCR beta CDR3 regions. HTBI primers were used for first-round RT-PCR of the TCR CDR3. TCRdb itself ran the multiplex PCR reads through MiXCR, one entry per CDR3 protein. This sample has hundreds of thousands of distinct CDR3 sequences, with less than 15% found just once. V lost 5 bases, J lost 3 bases, and 13 bases lay in between. The CDR3 covers 14 residues. Germline CDR1 SGHDN, CDR2 FVKESK. On the basis of clinical symptoms, serum thyroxine and TRAb, thyroid ultrasound and orbital computed tomography, diagnoses were made. The TCR comes from a woman between 18 and 30 years old with Graves' hyperthyroidism. V usage is TRBV14 and J usage is TRBJ1-2, with D tentatively TRBD1 (5 bases). Sequenced input: blood. CDR3 sequence: CASSITGTDYGYTF. The CDR3 DNA is TGTGCCAGCAGCATTACCGGGACGGACTATGGCTACACCTTC.